The 30 T cell receptor beta chains reported below all come from one sample, sequenced in a study of blood T cell repertoires in COVID-19. The protocol was immunoSEQ multiplex PCR, while the TCRdb copy is restricted to in-frame clones and leaves out a portion. The table includes 200,000 to 250,000 clones, around 87% detected once. Material: peripheral blood. These receptors were taken from a woman aged 45-65 years with COVID-19, enrolled during active disease.

The chain has TRBV29-1 and TRBJ2-1, with D perhaps matching TRBD2 (5 bases). The V and J ends lost 5 bases and 8 bases respectively, with 16 bases between them. The CDR3 has 13 residues. CDR1 SQVTM and CDR2 ANQGSEA come from the germline V gene. The CDR3 nucleotides are TGCAGCGTTATTGGACTGCTTCAGCATGAGCAGTTCTTC. Protein sequence: CSVIGLLQHEQFF.

The gene calls are TRBV3-1 (or the pseudogene TRBV3-2) and TRBJ2-2; 7 bases agree with TRBD2. The CDR3 runs 16 residues. Per the germline V gene, CDR1 is LGHDT and CDR2 is YNNKEL (reference sequence). V lost 1 base, J lost 1 base, and 3 bases stayed unmatched. The CDR3 DNA sequence: TGTGCCAGCAGCCAAGCGGGGGGTTTGAACACCGGGGAGCTGTTTTTT. It is translated as CASSQAGGLNTGELFF.

This clone has a single count. The chain has TRBV19 and TRBJ2-2; weak D call: TRBD2 (5 bases). Between the trimmed V and J ends, which lost 3 bases and 0 bases, there was a span of 5 bases. This CDR3 has 14 amino acids. Germline V CDR1 and CDR2: LNHDA, SQIVND (reference sequence). The CDR3 protein is CASSIGANTGELFF. DNA for the CDR3: TGTGCCAGTAGTATCGGGGCGAACACCGGGGAGCTGTTTTTT.

The rearrangement links TRBV10-3 to TRBJ2-1, with a possible D match to TRBD2 (5 bases). Between the trimmed V and J ends, which lost 6 bases and 5 bases, there was a span of 5 bases. The germline CDR1 and CDR2 sequences are ENHRY and SYGVKD. This CDR3 is built from 11 residues. CDR3 sequence reads: CAIRGDNEQFF. CDR3 DNA sequence: TGTGCCATCAGGGGAGACAATGAGCAGTTCTTC.

The chain uses TRBV27 and TRBJ2-1; possible D gene TRBD1, 6 bases. Germline CDR1 MNHEY, CDR2 SMNVEV (reference sequence). The CDR3 consists of 16 residues. The V gene lost 3 bases and the J gene lost 8 bases, with 20 bases spanning the gap. In DNA form, the CDR3 reads TGTGCCAGCAGTTTGTCTGAAGGGGGTTGGCGCGATGAGCAGTTCTTC. Residues: CASSLSEGGWRDEQFF.

Judged by abundance, this clone is medium-sized (0.01 to 0.1%). Other DNA sequences in the sample encode the same CDR3. The chain carries TRBV9 and TRBJ1-4; tentatively, D is TRBD1 (5 bases). The CDR3 has 14 residues. Germline V gives CDR1 SGDLS, CDR2 YYNGEE. V lost 1 base, J lost 2 bases, and 6 bases lay in between. CDR3 DNA sequence: TGTGCCAGCAGCGTACAGGGTACTAATGAAAAACTGTTTTTT. Translating it yields CASSVQGTNEKLFF.

The chain is built from TRBV27 and TRBJ2-1; 7 bases map to TRBD1. Germline values: CDR1 MNHEY, CDR2 SMNVEV (reference sequence). The CDR3 consists of 17 residues. Trimming at V came to 6 bases and at J to 1 base, leaving 12 bases not matched to a gene. CDR3 DNA sequence: TGTGCCAGCAGCAGACAGGGATTGGACGGGTCCTACAATGAGCAGTTCTTC. Protein: CASSRQGLDGSYNEQFF.

The chain couples TRBV6-1 to TRBJ2-3; D uncertain. Trimming pared 1 base from V and 2 bases from J, leaving 7 bases between. Germline-derived CDR1 and CDR2 are MNHNS and SASEGT. There are 14 residues in the CDR3. In DNA, the CDR3 is TGTGCCAGCAGTGAAGTCCCCGTCACAGATACGCAGTATTTT. Its protein is CASSEVPVTDTQYF.

This chain uses TRBV19 with TRBJ1-1; 7 nucleotides align to TRBD1. Germline V gene lookup returns CDR1 LNHDA and CDR2 SQIVND (reference sequence). The CDR3 runs 13 residues. J was trimmed by 1 base and V by 7 bases; bases with no gene match: 3. The CDR3 loop is CASIRTGNTEAFF. CDR3 nucleotides: TGTGCCAGTATCAGGACAGGGAACACTGAAGCTTTCTTT.

J is TRBJ1-6 and V is TRBV15, with 8 bases lining up with TRBD1. Germline-derived CDR1 and CDR2 are LNHNV and YYDKDF (reference sequence). V lost 0 bases to trimming and J lost 5 bases; unmatched junction nucleotides: 9. The CDR3 is 18 amino acids. The CDR3 sequence: CATSRDTPGQGNNSPLHF. In DNA, the CDR3 is TGTGCCACCAGCAGAGATACCCCAGGACAGGGTAATAATTCACCCCTCCACTTT.

This sequence joins TRBV5-6 and TRBJ1-1; D possibly corresponds to TRBD1 (5 bases). The CDR3 runs to 12 residues. Per germline, CDR1 SGHDT and CDR2 YYEEEE. The V end was cut by 3 bases, the J end by 5 bases, with 8 bases between. In DNA, the CDR3 is TGTGCCAGCAGCTCTCGGGGGACTGAAGCTTTCTTT. It is translated as CASSSRGTEAFF. The full variable domain, its missing parts supplied by reference TRBV5-6 and TRBJ1-1, is DAGVTQSPTHLIKTRGQQVTLRCSPKSGHDTVSWYQQALGQGPQFIFQYYEEEERQRGNFPDRFSGHQFPNYSSELNVNALLLGDSALYLCASSSRGTEAFFGQGTRLTVV.

This clone was observed once. This chain uses TRBV28 with TRBJ2-2, with D maybe TRBD1 (5 bases). The V gene lost 7 bases and the J gene lost 4 bases, with 13 bases spanning the gap. CDR1 is MDHEN and CDR2 is SYDVKM in the germline V gene. The CDR3 is made up of 14 amino acids. CDR3: CASTRTFTTGELFF. CDR3 DNA: TGTGCCAGCACCCGGACATTTACCACCGGGGAGCTGTTTTTT.

The rearrangement links TRBV11-2 to TRBJ2-5; perhaps TRBD1 as D (5 bases). CDR3 length equals 14 residues. The germline V gene has CDR1 SGHAT and CDR2 FQNNGV. V lost 7 bases, J lost 3 bases, and 15 bases lay in between. The CDR3 DNA is TGTGCCAGCACTCCCGGGCGCAGGGAAGAGACCCAGTACTTC. Translating gives CASTPGRREETQYF.

The genes are TRBV11-2 and TRBJ2-7; 7 nucleotides line up with TRBD2. Germline V gene lookup returns CDR1 SGHAT and CDR2 FQNNGV. V lost 5 bases to trimming and J lost 3 bases; unmatched junction nucleotides: 10. CDR3 size: 15 residues. The CDR3 nucleotides read TGTGCCAGCAGCAAGGCGCCGGGGGGTAGCTACGAGCAGTACGTC. This encodes CASSKAPGGSYEQYV.

The sample holds one count of this clone. V usage is TRBV11-2 and J usage is TRBJ1-6, with 9 bases lining up with TRBD1. The V segment lost 5 bases and the J segment 7 bases; nucleotides outside the gene matches: 6. The CDR3 is 15 residues long. Germline CDR1 is SGHAT and CDR2 is FQNNGV. CDR3 amino acids: CASSLSDRGNSPLHF. DNA of the CDR3: TGTGCCAGCAGCCTGTCTGACAGGGGGAATTCACCCCTCCACTTT.

V and J are TRBV11-3 and TRBJ2-7, with D possibly matching TRBD1 (6 bases). V was trimmed by 7 bases and J by 2 bases, leaving 18 bases between them. Germline CDR1 is SGHNT and CDR2 is YENEEA. The CDR3 sequence is 15 residues long. The DNA of the CDR3 is TGTGCCAGCACATCGCCGACAGGTTATCCCTACGAGCAGTACTTC. Translating it yields CASTSPTGYPYEQYF.

The V and J genes are TRBV11-3 and TRBJ1-2, with D perhaps matching TRBD1 (6 bases). The CDR3 spans 15 residues. The V gene lost 3 bases and the J gene lost 6 bases, with 17 bases spanning the gap. CDR1 is SGHNT and CDR2 is YENEEA in the germline V gene. The CDR3 loop is CASSLDTSGVDGYTF. CDR3 nucleotides: TGTGCCAGCAGCTTGGACACCTCAGGGGTGGATGGCTACACCTTC.

This rearrangement joins TRBV5-1 to TRBJ2-1; a weak D match, TRBD2 (6 bases). The germline V gene encodes CDR1 SGHRS and CDR2 YFSETQ. V was trimmed by 0 bases and J by 10 bases, leaving 8 bases between them. The CDR3 contains 12 residues. The CDR3 loop reads CASSLGAGEQFF. DNA for the CDR3: TGCGCCAGCAGCTTGGGTGCGGGGGAGCAGTTCTTC.

The CDR3 DNA reads TGTGCCACCAGTGATTTGGAGCCGCCCCTCCACTTT. This translates into CATSDLEPPLHF. The chain joins TRBV24-1 to TRBJ1-6; no reliable D call. Trimming cost V 0 bases and J 13 bases, with 6 bases left between them. The germline CDR1 and CDR2 sequences are KGHDR and SFDVKD. This CDR3 contains 12 residues.

This clone has only one observation. The V and J genes are TRBV24-1 and TRBJ2-3; D uncertain. Trimming took 4 bases from V and 0 from J, leaving 10 bases between them. Germline V gene data show CDR1 as KGHDR and CDR2 as SFDVKD. CDR3 size: 15 residues. DNA for the CDR3: TGTGCCACCAGTGACCCGATACTAAGCACAGATACGCAGTATTTT. It encodes CATSDPILSTDTQYF.

This chain joins TRBV4-2 and TRBJ1-5; D is undetermined. Germline V CDR1 and CDR2: LGHNA, YNFKEQ. The CDR3 is made up of 15 amino acids. V dropped 4 bases and J dropped 7 bases, with 17 bases sitting between them. As DNA, the CDR3 is TGTGCCAGCAGCCTCGACCCGGGCGGAGGCCAGCCCCAGCATTTT. Amino acid sequence: CASSLDPGGGQPQHF.

The rearrangement joins TRBV6-5 to TRBJ1-6; 10 bases line up with TRBD1. Germline CDR1 and CDR2: MNHEY and SVGAGI. Trimming at V came to 6 bases and at J to 9 bases, leaving 5 bases not matched to a gene. This CDR3 has 14 residues. The CDR3 sequence is CASRQDRGGSPLHF. The CDR3 nucleotides are TGTGCCAGCAGACAGGACAGGGGGGGTTCACCCCTCCACTTT.

This sequence joins TRBV5-5 and TRBJ1-6; 9 nucleotides align to TRBD1. Unmatched junction bases numbered 10, after V lost 2 bases and J lost 10 bases. The CDR3 is 16 amino acids. Germline loops: CDR1 SGHKS, CDR2 YYEKEE (reference sequence). The CDR3 DNA reads as TGTGCCAGCAGCTTACCCCAAGGGACAGGGAGCTCACCCCTCCACTTT. Its protein product is CASSLPQGTGSSPLHF.

The chain combines TRBV5-1 with TRBJ2-7; 9 nucleotides agree with TRBD1. The junction had 17 bases not matched to a gene; V was cut back by 7 bases and J by 9 bases. The CDR3 contains 15 residues. CDR1 and CDR2 (germline): SGHRS, YFSETQ. CDR3 sequence: CASSASGTGYKGQYF. The CDR3 bases are TGCGCCAGCTCCGCCTCCGGGACAGGGTATAAGGGGCAGTACTTC.

This clone has more than one count but fewer than ten. This chain uses TRBV12-3 or TRBV12-4 with TRBJ2-7; D is perhaps TRBD2 (5 bases). Trimming removed 8 bases from V and 5 bases from J, with 13 bases in between. The length of the CDR3 is 12 residues. The CDR3 spells CASGPTTHEQYF. DNA for the CDR3: TGTGCCAGCGGGCCGACTACCCACGAGCAGTACTTC.

The chain recombines TRBV7-9 with TRBJ1-1, with D possibly matching TRBD1 (6 bases). The CDR3 contains 14 residues. The germline CDR1 and CDR2 sequences are SEHNR and FQNEAQ (reference sequence). Deletions cut 5 bases from V and 1 base from J, with 11 bases between. The CDR3 protein is CASSRGGENTEAFF. The CDR3 DNA reads as TGTGCCAGCAGCCGAGGGGGGGAGAACACTGAAGCTTTCTTT.

The J gene is TRBJ1-2, the V gene TRBV19; a possible D gene is TRBD1 (5 bases). V was trimmed by 3 bases and J by 2 bases, leaving 19 bases between them. The germline CDR1 and CDR2 sequences are LNHDA and SQIVND (reference sequence). CDR3 length equals 17 residues. In DNA form, the CDR3 reads TGTGCCAGTAGTATTGGCGTGGGGGGACTCACGAACTATGGCTACACCTTC. Translating it yields CASSIGVGGLTNYGYTF. Looking up the rest from reference TRBV19 and TRBJ1-2 gives the full variable domain: DGGITQSPKYLFRKEGQNVTLSCEQNLNHDAMYWYRQDPGQGLRLIYYSQIVNDFQKGDIAEGYSVSREKKESFPLTVTSAQKNPTAFYLCASSIGVGGLTNYGYTFGSGTRLTVV.

The rearrangement uses TRBV27 and TRBJ1-6; 8 bases match TRBD1. The CDR3 covers 14 residues. J gave up 9 bases and V 6 bases, and 7 bases lay outside the gene matches. The germline V gene encodes CDR1 MNHEY and CDR2 SMNVEV (reference sequence). The CDR3 sequence is CASRLRDRTSPLHF. The CDR3 nucleotides read TGTGCCAGCAGACTCCGGGACAGGACTTCACCCCTCCACTTT.

This chain joins TRBV9 and TRBJ1-2; 7 bases fit TRBD1. CDR1 and CDR2 (germline): SGDLS, YYNGEE. The CDR3 sequence is 11 residues long. Trimming cost V 9 bases and J 6 bases; bases outside gene matches: 5. In DNA form, the CDR3 reads TGTGCCACCGGGACAGCTAATGGCTACACCTTC. Its protein is CATGTANGYTF.

The gene calls are TRBV11-2 and TRBJ1-6, with D uncertain. Trimming left V 3 bases short and J 7 bases short, with 16 bases between. Germline CDR1 SGHAT, CDR2 FQNNGV. The CDR3 has 16 residues. The chain's CDR3 is CASSFGWVGFNSPLHF. CDR3 nucleotides: TGTGCCAGCAGCTTCGGGTGGGTCGGATTCAATTCACCCCTCCACTTT.